This is a list of T cell receptor beta chains from one sample in a study of T-cell memory formation after mild COVID-19. MiXCR, run by TCRdb on the 5' RACE reads, gives a single entry per CDR3 protein. Among approximately 240,000 distinct CDR3 sequences listed, around 15% were seen once. Input material: PBMCs or a T cell subset sorted from them (not recorded which). The source is a man between 18 and 29 years old who had mild COVID-19 (a few samples of this study predate the infection). Cell type and time point are not known. Both conserved end residues are part of each CDR3. The D gene is left open where the match is weak. Clone size is shown for a subset of rows, as once, few, many or a class of expanded clone.

CDR3 DNA	CDR3 protein	J gene	CDR3 length	V gene	D gene	clone size
TGTGCCAGCAGCTTACAGGGCTGGGGGAATCAGCCCCAGCATTTT	CASSLQGWGNQPQHF	TRBJ1-5	15	TRBV28	.	.
TGTGCCAGCAGTTTGCGTCAGGGGGTTGGGGAAAAACTGTTTTTT	CASSLRQGVGEKLFF	TRBJ1-4	15	TRBV12-3/TRBV12-4	TRBD1	few
TGTGCCATCAGTGATTGGGAGACCCAGTACTTC	CAISDWETQYF	TRBJ2-5	11	TRBV10-3	.	few
TGCGCCAGCAGCCAGCGATTAGCGGGGTCTAGCACAGATACGCAGTATTTT	CASSQRLAGSSTDTQYF	TRBJ2-3	17	TRBV4-3	TRBD2	.
TGTGCCTGGAGTGTATCCCGCGGCACTGAAGCTTTCTTT	CAWSVSRGTEAFF	TRBJ1-1	13	TRBV30	.	.
TGTGCCAGCAGTGAAACAGGGGGTAAAAACATTCAGTACTTC	CASSETGGKNIQYF	TRBJ2-4	14	TRBV6-5	TRBD1	few
TGTGCCAGCACCCGAGGCTTACAGGGAGGCAATGAGCAGTTCTTC	CASTRGLQGGNEQFF	TRBJ2-1	15	TRBV7-2	.	few
TGTGCCAGCAGTTCCATTACCTCGAACACTGAAGCTTTCTTT	CASSSITSNTEAFF	TRBJ1-1	14	TRBV6-6	.	.
TGTGCCAGCAGCCCGTCACGGGGGGAACAGCCCCAGCATTTT	CASSPSRGEQPQHF	TRBJ1-5	14	TRBV7-2	.	.
TGTGCCAGCAGTTCTAAAAGGGACCGAGGAGCAGATACGCAGTATTTT	CASSSKRDRGADTQYF	TRBJ2-3	16	TRBV27	.	.
TGTGCCAGCAGCCGGCCGGGACAGGGATACCATGAGCAGTTCTTC	CASSRPGQGYHEQFF	TRBJ2-1	15	TRBV5-6	TRBD1	.
TGTGCCAGCAGGTACACAGCTAACACCGGGGAGCTGTTTTTT	CASRYTANTGELFF	TRBJ2-2	14	TRBV5-6	.	.
TGCGCCAGCAGCCTAACGACAACTAACTATGGCTACACCTTC	CASSLTTTNYGYTF	TRBJ1-2	14	TRBV4-1	.	.
TGTGCCAGCACCCCAACAGGGGTGGATGAGCAGTTCTTC	CASTPTGVDEQFF	TRBJ2-1	13	TRBV12-3/TRBV12-4	TRBD1	few
TGTGCCAGCTCTGGGACAGCGGCCAAAAACATTCAGTACTTC	CASSGTAAKNIQYF	TRBJ2-4	14	TRBV2	TRBD1	few
TGTGCCAGCAGGAAAACAGGGGTAATCGACACTGAAGCTTTCTTT	CASRKTGVIDTEAFF	TRBJ1-1	15	TRBV7-2	TRBD1	once
TGTGCCAGCAGTTACTCGACGCCGATCCGGGACAGGGTCTTCTTC	CASSYSTPIRDRVFF	TRBJ2-1	15	TRBV6-5	TRBD1	many
TGTGCCACCCGACAGGGGGAGAACACTGAAGCTTTCTTT	CATRQGENTEAFF	TRBJ1-1	13	TRBV18	TRBD1	.
TGTGCCAGCACTCTCGGGACAGGGAGAGGAAACACCATATATTTT	CASTLGTGRGNTIYF	TRBJ1-3	15	TRBV7-2	TRBD1	few
TGTGCCAGCAGCCCCACTCCAAAGGACGGGGAGACTGAAGCTTTCTTT	CASSPTPKDGETEAFF	TRBJ1-1	16	TRBV7-9	.	.
TGTGCCAGCAGTTCTCCGACGAACACTGAAGCTTTCTTT	CASSSPTNTEAFF	TRBJ1-1	13	TRBV6-6	.	few
TGCAGTGCTAGACCCGCCCAGGTCCATGAGCAGTTCTTC	CSARPAQVHEQFF	TRBJ2-1	13	TRBV20-1	.	few
TGCGCCAGCATCCCGGGACAGGGGACCTACGAGCAGTACTTC	CASIPGQGTYEQYF	TRBJ2-7	14	TRBV5-1	TRBD1	few
TGCAGCGTCGACAGGGGATGGGGGATGAACACTGAAGCTTTCTTT	CSVDRGWGMNTEAFF	TRBJ1-1	15	TRBV29-1	TRBD1	.
TGTGCCAGCTCACCACTCGCAGGGCTGATGGTGGAGACCCAGTACTTC	CASSPLAGLMVETQYF	TRBJ2-5	16	TRBV18	.	.
TGCGCCAGCAGCCAAGATAGTGGGGGGCTCTACGAGCAGTACTTC	CASSQDSGGLYEQYF	TRBJ2-7	15	TRBV4-3	.	many
TGCGCCAGCAGCCAAGATAACGGGGGGAAATTTTTCGGGGAGCTGTTTTTT	CASSQDNGGKFFGELFF	TRBJ2-2	17	TRBV4-3	TRBD2	.
TGTGCCAGCAGCTTAGGGTCCCTTAGCTCCAGCAGAACAGATACGCAGTATTTT	CASSLGSLSSSRTDTQYF	TRBJ2-3	18	TRBV7-2	.	few
TGTGCCAGCAGAAAACATCCTTTGAACACTGAAGCTTTCTTT	CASRKHPLNTEAFF	TRBJ1-1	14	TRBV6-2/TRBV6-3	.	.
TGTGCCAGCAGCTTAGTGACAGGGGAAGCTTTCTTT	CASSLVTGEAFF	TRBJ1-1	12	TRBV7-2	TRBD1	few
TGTGCCAGCAGTGGTTCTAGGGCGTACACGCAGTATTTT	CASSGSRAYTQYF	TRBJ2-3	13	TRBV9	.	.
TGTGCCAGCAGCTCTACTAGGGTCGGAGGGGATACGCAGTATTTT	CASSSTRVGGDTQYF	TRBJ2-3	15	TRBV7-2	.	.
TGTGCCAGCAGCCCTGACAGGGATCGCACAGATACGCAGTATTTT	CASSPDRDRTDTQYF	TRBJ2-3	15	TRBV7-2	TRBD1	.
TGTGCCACCGGACTCACCACAGATACGCAGTATTTT	CATGLTTDTQYF	TRBJ2-3	12	TRBV6-2/TRBV6-3	.	.
TGTGCCAGCTCACCACTGTCACGAAACTACGAGCAGTACTTC	CASSPLSRNYEQYF	TRBJ2-7	14	TRBV18	.	.
TGCAGTGCTATTTGGGCTTGGGAGAACACTGAAGCTTTCTTT	CSAIWAWENTEAFF	TRBJ1-1	14	TRBV20-1	.	.
TGTGCCATCAAAGGACAGGGGGCAGGCGAGCAGTACTTC	CAIKGQGAGEQYF	TRBJ2-7	13	TRBV10-3	TRBD1	few
TGTGCCATCAGTGCCGGGCCTTCCACAGATACGCAGTATTTT	CAISAGPSTDTQYF	TRBJ2-3	14	TRBV10-3	.	few
TGCGCCAGCAGCCAAGACCGAAGAGGGGGGGATCAGCCCCAGCATTTT	CASSQDRRGGDQPQHF	TRBJ1-5	16	TRBV4-1	.	few
TGCAGTGCTTTATCCAGCGGGGGCTACAATGAGCAGTTCTTC	CSALSSGGYNEQFF	TRBJ2-1	14	TRBV20-1	TRBD2	.
TGTGCCAGCAGGGACCTCAGGGGACCCACAGATACGCAGTATTTT	CASRDLRGPTDTQYF	TRBJ2-3	15	TRBV6-2/TRBV6-3	.	few